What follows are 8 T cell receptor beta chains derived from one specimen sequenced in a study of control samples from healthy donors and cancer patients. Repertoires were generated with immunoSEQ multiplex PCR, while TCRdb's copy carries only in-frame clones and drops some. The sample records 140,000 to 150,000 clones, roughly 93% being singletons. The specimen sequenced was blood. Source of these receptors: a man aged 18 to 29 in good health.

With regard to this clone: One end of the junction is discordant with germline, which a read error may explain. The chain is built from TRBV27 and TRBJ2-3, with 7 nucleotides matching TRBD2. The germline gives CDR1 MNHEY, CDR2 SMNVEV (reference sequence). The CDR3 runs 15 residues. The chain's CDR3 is CVSKVGVGGSDTQYF. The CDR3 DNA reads TGTGTCAGCAAAGTAGGAGTCGGCGGGAGTGATACGCAGTATTTT.

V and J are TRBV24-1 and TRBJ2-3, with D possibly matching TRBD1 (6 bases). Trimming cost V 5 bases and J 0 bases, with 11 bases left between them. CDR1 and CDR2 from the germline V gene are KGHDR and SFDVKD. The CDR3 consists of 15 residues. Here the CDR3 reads CATSGGQLSTDTQYF. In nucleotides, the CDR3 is TGTGCCACCAGTGGGGGACAACTTAGCACAGATACGCAGTATTTT.

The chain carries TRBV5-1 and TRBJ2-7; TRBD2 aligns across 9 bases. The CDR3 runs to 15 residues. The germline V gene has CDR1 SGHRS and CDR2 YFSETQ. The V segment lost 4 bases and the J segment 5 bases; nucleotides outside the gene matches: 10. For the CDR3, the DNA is TGCGCCAGCAGCCCGCGAGCGGGAGGAAGTAACGAGCAGTACTTC. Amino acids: CASSPRAGGSNEQYF.

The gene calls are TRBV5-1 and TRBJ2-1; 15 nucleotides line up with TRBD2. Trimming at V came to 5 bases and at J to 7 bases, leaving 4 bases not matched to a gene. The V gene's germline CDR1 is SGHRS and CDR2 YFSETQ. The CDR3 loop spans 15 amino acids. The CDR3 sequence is CASRFGLAGGNEQFF. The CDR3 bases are TGCGCCAGCAGGTTCGGACTAGCGGGAGGGAATGAGCAGTTCTTC.

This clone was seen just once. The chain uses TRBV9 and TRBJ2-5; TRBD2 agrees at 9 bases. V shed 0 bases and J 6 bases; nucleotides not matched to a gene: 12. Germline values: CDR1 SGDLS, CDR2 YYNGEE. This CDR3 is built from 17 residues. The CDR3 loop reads CASSVEGSGGPDQTQYF. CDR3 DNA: TGTGCCAGCAGCGTAGAGGGGAGCGGGGGGCCCGACCAGACCCAGTACTTC. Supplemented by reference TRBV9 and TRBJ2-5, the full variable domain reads DSGVTQTPKHLITATGQRVTLRCSPRSGDLSVYWYQQSLDQGLQFLIQYYNGEERAKGNILERFSAQQFPDLHSELNLSSLELGDSALYFCASSVEGSGGPDQTQYFGPGTRLLVL.

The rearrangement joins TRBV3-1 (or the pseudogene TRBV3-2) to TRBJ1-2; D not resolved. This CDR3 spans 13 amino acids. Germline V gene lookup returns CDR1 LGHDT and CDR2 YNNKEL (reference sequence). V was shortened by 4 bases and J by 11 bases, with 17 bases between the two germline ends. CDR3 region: CASSLGPDRGYTF. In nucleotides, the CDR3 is TGTGCCAGCAGCCTCGGGCCTGACCGGGGTTACACCTTC.

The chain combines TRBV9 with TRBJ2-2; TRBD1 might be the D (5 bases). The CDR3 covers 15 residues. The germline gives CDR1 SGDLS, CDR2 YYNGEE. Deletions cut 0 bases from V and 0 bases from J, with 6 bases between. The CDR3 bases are TGTGCCAGCAGCGTAGGACAGTCGAACACCGGGGAGCTGTTTTTT. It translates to CASSVGQSNTGELFF.

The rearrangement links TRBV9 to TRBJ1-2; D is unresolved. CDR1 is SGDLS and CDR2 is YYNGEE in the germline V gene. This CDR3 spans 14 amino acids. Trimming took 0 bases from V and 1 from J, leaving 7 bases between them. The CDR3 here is CASSVGQINYGYTF. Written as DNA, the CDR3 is TGTGCCAGCAGCGTAGGCCAGATTAACTATGGCTACACCTTC.